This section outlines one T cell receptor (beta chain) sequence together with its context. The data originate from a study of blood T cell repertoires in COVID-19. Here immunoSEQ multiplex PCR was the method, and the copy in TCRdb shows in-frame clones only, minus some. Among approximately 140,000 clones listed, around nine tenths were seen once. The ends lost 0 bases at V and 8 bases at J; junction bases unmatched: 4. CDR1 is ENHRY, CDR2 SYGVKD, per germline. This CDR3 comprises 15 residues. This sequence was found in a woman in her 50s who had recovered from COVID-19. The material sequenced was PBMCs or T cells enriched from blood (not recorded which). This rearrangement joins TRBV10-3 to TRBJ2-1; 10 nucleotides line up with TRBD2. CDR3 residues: CAISESRLAGHEQFF. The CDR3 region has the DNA TGTGCCATCAGTGAGTCGAGACTAGCGGGCCATGAGCAGTTCTTC.